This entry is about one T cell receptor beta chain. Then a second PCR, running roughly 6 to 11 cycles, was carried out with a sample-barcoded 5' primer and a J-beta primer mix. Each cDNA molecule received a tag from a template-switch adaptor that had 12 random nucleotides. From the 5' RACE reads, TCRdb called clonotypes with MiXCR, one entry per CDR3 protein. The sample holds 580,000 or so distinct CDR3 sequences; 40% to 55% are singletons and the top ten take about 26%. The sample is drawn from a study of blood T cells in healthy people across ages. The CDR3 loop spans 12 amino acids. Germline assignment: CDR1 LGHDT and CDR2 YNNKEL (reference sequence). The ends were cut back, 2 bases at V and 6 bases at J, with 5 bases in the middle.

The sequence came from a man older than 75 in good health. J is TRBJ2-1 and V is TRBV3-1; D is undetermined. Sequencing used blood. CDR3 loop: CASSQRVNEQFF. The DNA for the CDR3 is TGTGCCAGCAGCCAAAGGGTCAATGAGCAGTTCTTC.